The 6 T cell receptor beta chains below were found in one sample sequenced in a study of blood T cells in healthy people across ages. Sample-barcoded 5' priming and a J-beta primer mix drove a second PCR of roughly 7 to 11 cycles. TCRdb passed the 5' RACE reads through MiXCR, listing each CDR3 protein once. The data hold approximately 2,000,000 distinct CDR3 sequences, with about two fifths observed a single time. Sequences were obtained from blood. Source of these receptors: a human donor in good health.

The chain has TRBV20-1 and TRBJ1-1; tentatively, D is TRBD1 (5 bases). Germline V gives CDR1 DFQATT, CDR2 SNEGSKA (reference sequence). This CDR3 is 17 amino acids long. Trimming left V 0 bases short and J 3 bases short, with 20 bases between. The chain's CDR3 is CSARESFQGRFDTEAFF. The CDR3 region has the DNA TGCAGTGCTAGAGAGAGTTTCCAGGGAAGGTTCGACACTGAAGCTTTCTTT.

The V call is TRBV20-1, the J call TRBJ2-1, with no clear D. CDR1 and CDR2 (germline): DFQATT, SNEGSKA (reference sequence). The CDR3 length is 11 residues. V was trimmed by 2 bases and J by 8 bases, leaving 7 bases between them. The CDR3 protein is CSARPTHEQFF. CDR3 in DNA: TGCAGTGCTAGACCGACCCATGAGCAGTTCTTC.

The CDR3 here is CSVQGQAYEQYF. The CDR3 DNA sequence: TGCAGCGTTCAGGGACAAGCCTACGAGCAGTACTTC. This sequence joins TRBV29-1 and TRBJ2-7; perhaps TRBD1 as D (6 bases). CDR3 size: 12 residues. Germline V gene sequence: CDR1 SQVTM, CDR2 ANQGSEA. V was trimmed by 5 bases and J by 2 bases, leaving 10 bases between them.

In its sample, this clonotype was seen a few times. This chain connects TRBV13 to TRBJ2-7, with no clear D. The V end lost 5 bases, the J end lost 5 bases, and 10 bases lay between the germline ends. Germline V CDR1 and CDR2: PRHDT, FYEKMQ (reference sequence). This CDR3 is built from 12 residues. Here the CDR3 reads CASSPVYHEQYF. CDR3 DNA: TGTGCCAGCAGCCCCGTTTACCACGAGCAGTACTTC.

This clonotype was counted at least ten times. The chain uses TRBV29-1 and TRBJ1-5, with D possibly matching TRBD1 (6 bases). Germline V lookup: CDR1 SQVTM, CDR2 ANQGSEA. V lost 6 bases and J lost 4, with 16 bases in between. The CDR3 runs 14 residues. The CDR3 DNA follows: TGCAGCGTCTCATCCGGGACACTAAATCAGCCCCAGCATTTT. This codes for CSVSSGTLNQPQHF.

This chain links TRBV28 with TRBJ2-1, with 10 bases fitting TRBD2. The CDR3 loop spans 15 amino acids. Germline V lookup: CDR1 MDHEN, CDR2 SYDVKM. J lost 6 bases, V lost 2 bases, and 4 bases had no gene match. The CDR3 nucleotides are TGTGCCAGCAGTTTACACAGCGGGGGGGCCAATGAGCAGTTCTTC. Its protein is CASSLHSGGANEQFF.